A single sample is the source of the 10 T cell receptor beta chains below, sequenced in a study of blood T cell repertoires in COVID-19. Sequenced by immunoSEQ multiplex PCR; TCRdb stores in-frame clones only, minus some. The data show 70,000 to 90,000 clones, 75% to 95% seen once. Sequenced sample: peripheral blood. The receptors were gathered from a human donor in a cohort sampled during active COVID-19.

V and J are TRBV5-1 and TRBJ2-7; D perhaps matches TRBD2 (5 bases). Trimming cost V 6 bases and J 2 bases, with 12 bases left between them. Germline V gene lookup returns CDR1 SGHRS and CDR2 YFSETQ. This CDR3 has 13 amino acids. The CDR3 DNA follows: TGCGCCAGCACCGCGGACGGGACCTACGAGCAGTACTTC. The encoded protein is CASTADGTYEQYF.

This chain's CDR3 is CATSRSVGATDTQYF. The CDR3 DNA reads as TGTGCCACCAGCAGGTCGGTAGGGGCCACAGATACGCAGTATTTT. The chain uses TRBV15 and TRBJ2-3; D is possibly TRBD1 (5 bases). Germline V gene data show CDR1 as LNHNV and CDR2 as YYDKDF (reference sequence). This CDR3 has 15 amino acids. The V and J ends lost 3 bases and 2 bases respectively, with 12 bases between them.

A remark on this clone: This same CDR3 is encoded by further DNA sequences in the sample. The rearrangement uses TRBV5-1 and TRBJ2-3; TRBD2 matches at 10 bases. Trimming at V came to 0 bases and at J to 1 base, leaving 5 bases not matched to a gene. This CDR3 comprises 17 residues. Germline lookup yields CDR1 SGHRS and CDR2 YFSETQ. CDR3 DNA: TGCGCCAGCAGCTTGGTACCCCTAGCGGGGGGCACAGATACGCAGTATTTT. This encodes CASSLVPLAGGTDTQYF.

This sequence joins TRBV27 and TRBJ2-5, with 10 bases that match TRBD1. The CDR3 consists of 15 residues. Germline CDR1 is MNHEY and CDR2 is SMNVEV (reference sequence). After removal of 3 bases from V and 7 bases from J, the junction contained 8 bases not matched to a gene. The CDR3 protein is CASSFAGTGVRTQYF. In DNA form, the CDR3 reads TGTGCCAGCAGTTTCGCCGGGACAGGGGTTCGGACCCAGTACTTC.

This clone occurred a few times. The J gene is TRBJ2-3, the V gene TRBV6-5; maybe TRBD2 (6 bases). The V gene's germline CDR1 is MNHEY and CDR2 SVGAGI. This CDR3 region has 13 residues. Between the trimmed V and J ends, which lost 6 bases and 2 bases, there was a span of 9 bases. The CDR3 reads CASRGEATDTQYF. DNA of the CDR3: TGTGCCAGCAGGGGGGAGGCCACAGATACGCAGTATTTT.

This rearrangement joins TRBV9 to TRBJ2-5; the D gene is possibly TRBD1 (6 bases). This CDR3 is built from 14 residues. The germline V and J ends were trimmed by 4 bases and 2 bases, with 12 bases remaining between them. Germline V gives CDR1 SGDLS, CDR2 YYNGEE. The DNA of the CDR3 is TGTGCCAGCAGCCCAGGACAGAGACAAGAGACCCAGTACTTC. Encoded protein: CASSPGQRQETQYF.

CDR3 nucleotide sequence: TGTGCCAGCAGCGCCAGCGGACAGACCTATGGCTACACCTTC. It translates to CASSASGQTYGYTF. The chain has TRBV9 and TRBJ1-2, with a weak D call TRBD1 (6 bases). V was trimmed by 3 bases and J by 4 bases, leaving 13 bases between them. This CDR3 region has 14 residues. Germline V gene data show CDR1 as SGDLS and CDR2 as YYNGEE.

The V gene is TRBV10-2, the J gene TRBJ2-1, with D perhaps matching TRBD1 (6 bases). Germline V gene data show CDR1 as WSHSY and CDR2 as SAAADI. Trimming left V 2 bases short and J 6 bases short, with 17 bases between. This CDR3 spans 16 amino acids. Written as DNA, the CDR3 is TGCGCCAGCAGTGAGCCTGGACAGCGTCAGGTCAATGAGCAGTTCTTC. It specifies CASSEPGQRQVNEQFF.

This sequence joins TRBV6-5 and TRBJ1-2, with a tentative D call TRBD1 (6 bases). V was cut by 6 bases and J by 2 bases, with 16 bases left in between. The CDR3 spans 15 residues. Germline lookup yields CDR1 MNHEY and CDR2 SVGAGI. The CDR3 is CASRLSVTGNYGYTF. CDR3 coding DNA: TGTGCCAGCAGACTCTCGGTCACAGGGAACTATGGCTACACCTTC.

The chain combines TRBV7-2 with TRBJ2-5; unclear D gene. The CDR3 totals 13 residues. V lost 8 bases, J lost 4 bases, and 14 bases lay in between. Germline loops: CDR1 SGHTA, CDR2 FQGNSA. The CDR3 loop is CASGPVGVETQYF. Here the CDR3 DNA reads TGTGCCAGCGGGCCGGTGGGCGTAGAGACCCAGTACTTC. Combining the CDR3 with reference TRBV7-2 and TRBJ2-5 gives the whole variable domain GAGVSQSPSNKVTEKGKDVELRCDPISGHTALYWYRQSLGQGLEFLIYFQGNSAPDKSGLPSDRFSAERTGGSVSTLTIQRTQQEDSAVYLCASGPVGVETQYFGPGTRLLVL.